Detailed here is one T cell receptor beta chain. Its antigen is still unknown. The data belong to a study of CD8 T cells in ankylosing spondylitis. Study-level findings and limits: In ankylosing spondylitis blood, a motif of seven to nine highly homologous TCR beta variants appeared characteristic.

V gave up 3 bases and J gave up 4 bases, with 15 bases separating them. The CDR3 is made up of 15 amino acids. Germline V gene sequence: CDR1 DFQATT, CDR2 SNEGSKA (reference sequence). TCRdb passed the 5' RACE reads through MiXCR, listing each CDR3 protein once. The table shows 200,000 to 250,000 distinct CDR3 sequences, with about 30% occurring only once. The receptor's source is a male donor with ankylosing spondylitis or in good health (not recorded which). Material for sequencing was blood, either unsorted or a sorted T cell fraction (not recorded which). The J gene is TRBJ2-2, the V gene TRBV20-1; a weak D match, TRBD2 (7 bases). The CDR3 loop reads CSARRGGLATGELFF. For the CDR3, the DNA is TGCAGTGCTAGGAGGGGGGGCCTCGCCACCGGGGAGCTGTTTTTT.